The clone carrying this T cell receptor beta chain was recorded many times. This record belongs to a study of T cells of healthy individuals. TCRdb reprocessed the 5' RACE reads via MiXCR and lists one record per CDR3 protein. The repertoire holds 60,000 to 75,000 distinct CDR3 sequences, with 15% to 20% as singletons. V lost 3 bases, J lost 8 bases, and 13 bases lay in between. Germline CDR1 is MDHEN and CDR2 is SYDVKM. CDR3 length: 13 residues. The chain links TRBV28 to TRBJ1-1; D not resolved. The TCR comes from a human donor in good health. The CDR3 DNA reads as TGTGCCAGCAGTTTTATTGGACCCCAGGAAGCTTTCTTT. Translating it yields CASSFIGPQEAFF. Complete variable domain (other parts from reference TRBV28 and TRBJ1-1): DVKVTQSSRYLVKRTGEKVFLECVQDMDHENMFWYRQDPGLGLRLIYFSYDVKMKEKGDIPEGYSVSREKKERFSLILESASTNQTSMYLCASSFIGPQEAFFGQGTRLTVV.